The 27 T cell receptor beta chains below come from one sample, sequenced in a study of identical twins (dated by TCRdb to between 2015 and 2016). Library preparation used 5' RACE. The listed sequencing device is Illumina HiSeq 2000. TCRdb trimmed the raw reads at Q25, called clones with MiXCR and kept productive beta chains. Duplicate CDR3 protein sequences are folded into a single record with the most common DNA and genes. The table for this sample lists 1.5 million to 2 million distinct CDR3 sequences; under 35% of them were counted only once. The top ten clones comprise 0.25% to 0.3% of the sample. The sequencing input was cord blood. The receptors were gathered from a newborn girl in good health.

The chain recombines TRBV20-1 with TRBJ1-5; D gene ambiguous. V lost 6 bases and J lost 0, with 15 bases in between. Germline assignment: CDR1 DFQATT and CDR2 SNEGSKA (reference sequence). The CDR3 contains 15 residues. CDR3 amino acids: CSAPDDADSNQPQHF. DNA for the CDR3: TGCAGTGCCCCAGATGACGCGGATAGCAATCAGCCCCAGCATTTT.

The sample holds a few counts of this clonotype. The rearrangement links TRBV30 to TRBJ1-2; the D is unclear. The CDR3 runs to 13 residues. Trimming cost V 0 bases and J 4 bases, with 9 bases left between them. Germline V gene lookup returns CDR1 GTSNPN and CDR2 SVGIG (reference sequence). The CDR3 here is CAWSVGRVYGYTF. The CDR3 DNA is TGTGCCTGGAGTGTCGGACGTGTCTATGGCTACACCTTC.

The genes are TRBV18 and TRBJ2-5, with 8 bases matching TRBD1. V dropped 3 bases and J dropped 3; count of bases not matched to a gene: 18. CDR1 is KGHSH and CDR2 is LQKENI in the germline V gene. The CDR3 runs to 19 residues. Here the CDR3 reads CASSPIVMPSRTGKETQYF. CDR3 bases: TGTGCCAGCTCACCGATTGTAATGCCATCCCGGACAGGGAAAGAGACCCAGTACTTC. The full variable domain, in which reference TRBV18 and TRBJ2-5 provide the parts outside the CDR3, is NAGVMQNPRHLVRRRGQEARLRCSPMKGHSHVYWYRQLPEEGLKFMVYLQKENIIDESGMPKERFSAEFPKEGPSILRIQQVVRGDSAAYFCASSPIVMPSRTGKETQYFGPGTRLLVL.

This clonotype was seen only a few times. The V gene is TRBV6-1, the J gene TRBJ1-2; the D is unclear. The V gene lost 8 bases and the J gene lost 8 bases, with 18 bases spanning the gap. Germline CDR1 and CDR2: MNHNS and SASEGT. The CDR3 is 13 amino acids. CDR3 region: CASRPVMVSGYTF. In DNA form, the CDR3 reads TGTGCCAGCCGTCCCGTGATGGTATCCGGCTACACCTTC.

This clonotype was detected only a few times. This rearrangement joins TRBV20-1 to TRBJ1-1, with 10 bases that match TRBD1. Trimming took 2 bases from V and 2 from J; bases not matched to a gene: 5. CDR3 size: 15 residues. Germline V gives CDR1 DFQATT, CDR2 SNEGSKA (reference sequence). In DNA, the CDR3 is TGCAGTGCTAGACGGGACAGGGGTGGCAACACTGAAGCTTTCTTT. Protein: CSARRDRGGNTEAFF.

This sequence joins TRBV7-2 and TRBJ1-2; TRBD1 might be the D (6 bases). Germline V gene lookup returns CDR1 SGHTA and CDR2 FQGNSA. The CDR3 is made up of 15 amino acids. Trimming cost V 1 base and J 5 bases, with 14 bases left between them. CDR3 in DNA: TGTGCCAGCAGCTTAGGGTTGGGGGGCGGGTATGGCTACACCTTC. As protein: CASSLGLGGGYGYTF.

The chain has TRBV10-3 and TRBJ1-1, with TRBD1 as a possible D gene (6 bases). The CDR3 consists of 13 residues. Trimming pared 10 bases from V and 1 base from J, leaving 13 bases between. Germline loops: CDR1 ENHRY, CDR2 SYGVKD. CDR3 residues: CATHGTPNTEAFF. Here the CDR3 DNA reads TGTGCCACGCATGGGACACCGAACACTGAAGCTTTCTTT.

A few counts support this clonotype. The CDR3 protein is CASSLRGPGAEAFF. CDR3 DNA sequence: TGTGCCAGCAGCCTCCGGGGCCCCGGGGCTGAAGCTTTCTTT. J is TRBJ1-1 and V is TRBV5-6; maybe TRBD1 (5 bases). The CDR3 is 14 amino acids. The V end was cut by 4 bases, the J end by 6 bases, with 16 bases between. CDR1 SGHDT and CDR2 YYEEEE come from the germline V gene.

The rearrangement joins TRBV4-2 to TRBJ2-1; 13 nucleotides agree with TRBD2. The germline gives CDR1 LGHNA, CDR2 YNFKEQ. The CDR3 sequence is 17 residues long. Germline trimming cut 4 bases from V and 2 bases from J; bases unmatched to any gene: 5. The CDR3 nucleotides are TGTGCCAGCAGCCGAACTAGCGGGGGGGGAACCTACAATGAGCAGTTCTTC. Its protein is CASSRTSGGGTYNEQFF.

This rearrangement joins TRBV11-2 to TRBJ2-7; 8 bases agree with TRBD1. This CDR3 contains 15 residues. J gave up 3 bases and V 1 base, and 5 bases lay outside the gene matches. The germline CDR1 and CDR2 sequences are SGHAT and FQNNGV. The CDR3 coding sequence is TGTGCCAGCAGCTTAGGACAGGGGCGATACTACGAGCAGTACTTC. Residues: CASSLGQGRYYEQYF.

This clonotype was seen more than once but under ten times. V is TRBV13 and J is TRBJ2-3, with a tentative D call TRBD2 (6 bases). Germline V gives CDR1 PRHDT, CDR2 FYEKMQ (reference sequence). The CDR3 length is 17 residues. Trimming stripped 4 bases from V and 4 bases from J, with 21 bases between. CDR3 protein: CASSSGRAIIPPDTQYF. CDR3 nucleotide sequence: TGTGCCAGCAGCTCCGGGAGAGCTATCATACCCCCAGATACGCAGTATTTT.

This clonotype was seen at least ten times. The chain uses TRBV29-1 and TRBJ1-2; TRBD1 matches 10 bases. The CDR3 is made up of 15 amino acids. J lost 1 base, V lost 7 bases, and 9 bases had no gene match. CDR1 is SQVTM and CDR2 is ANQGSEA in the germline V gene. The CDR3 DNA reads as TGCAGCGGGGGACAGGGGCCTAACCATAACTATGGCTACACCTTC. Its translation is CSGGQGPNHNYGYTF.

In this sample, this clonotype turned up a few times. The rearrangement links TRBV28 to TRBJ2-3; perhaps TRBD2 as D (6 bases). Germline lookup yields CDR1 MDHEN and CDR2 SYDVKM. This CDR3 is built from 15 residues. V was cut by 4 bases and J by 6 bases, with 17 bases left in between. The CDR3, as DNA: TGTGCCAGCAGTTCGGGGCTAGCGCTATGGGATACGCAGTATTTT. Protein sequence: CASSSGLALWDTQYF.

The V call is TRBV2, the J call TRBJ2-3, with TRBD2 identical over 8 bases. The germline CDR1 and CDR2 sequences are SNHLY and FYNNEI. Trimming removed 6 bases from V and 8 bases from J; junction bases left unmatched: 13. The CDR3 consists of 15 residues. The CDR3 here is CASREIELAGSTQYF. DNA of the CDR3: TGTGCCAGCAGGGAGATAGAATTAGCGGGGAGTACGCAGTATTTT.

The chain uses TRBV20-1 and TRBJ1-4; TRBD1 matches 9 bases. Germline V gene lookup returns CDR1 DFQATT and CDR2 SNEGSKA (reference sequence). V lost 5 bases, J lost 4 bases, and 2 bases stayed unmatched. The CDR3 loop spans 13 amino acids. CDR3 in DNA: TGCAGTGCTCCGGACAGGGGTAATGAAAAACTGTTTTTT. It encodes CSAPDRGNEKLFF.

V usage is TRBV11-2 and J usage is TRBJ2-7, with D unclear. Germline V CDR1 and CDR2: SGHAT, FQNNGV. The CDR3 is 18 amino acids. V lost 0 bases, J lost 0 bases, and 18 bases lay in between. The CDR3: CASSLDFSRGRSSYEQYF. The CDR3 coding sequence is TGTGCCAGCAGCTTAGATTTTTCTCGTGGCAGGAGCTCCTACGAGCAGTACTTC.

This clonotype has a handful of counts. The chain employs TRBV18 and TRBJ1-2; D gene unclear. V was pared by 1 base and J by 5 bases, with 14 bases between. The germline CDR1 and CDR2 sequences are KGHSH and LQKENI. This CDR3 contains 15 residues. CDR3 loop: CASSPQSNRLYGYTF. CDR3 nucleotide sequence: TGTGCCAGCTCACCACAGTCTAACAGACTGTATGGCTACACCTTC.

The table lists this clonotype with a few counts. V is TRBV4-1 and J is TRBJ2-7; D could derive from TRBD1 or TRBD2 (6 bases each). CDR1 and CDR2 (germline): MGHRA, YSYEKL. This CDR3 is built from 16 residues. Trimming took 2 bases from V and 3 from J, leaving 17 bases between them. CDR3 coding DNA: TGCGCCAGCAGCCAACTCATCCCCGGGGGCTACTACGAGCAGTACTTC. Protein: CASSQLIPGGYYEQYF.

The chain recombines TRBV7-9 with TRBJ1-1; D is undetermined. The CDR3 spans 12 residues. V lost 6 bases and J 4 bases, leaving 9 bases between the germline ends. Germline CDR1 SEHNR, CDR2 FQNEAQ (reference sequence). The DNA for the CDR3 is TGTGCCAGCAGTTGGGCAGCCACTGAAGCTTTCTTT. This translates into CASSWAATEAFF.

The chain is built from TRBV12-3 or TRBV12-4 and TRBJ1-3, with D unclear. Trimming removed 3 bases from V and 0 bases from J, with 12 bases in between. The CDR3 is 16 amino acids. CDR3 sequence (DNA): TGTGCCAGCAGTTTTGCCCGGACGGGCTCTGGAAACACCATATATTTT. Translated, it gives CASSFARTGSGNTIYF.

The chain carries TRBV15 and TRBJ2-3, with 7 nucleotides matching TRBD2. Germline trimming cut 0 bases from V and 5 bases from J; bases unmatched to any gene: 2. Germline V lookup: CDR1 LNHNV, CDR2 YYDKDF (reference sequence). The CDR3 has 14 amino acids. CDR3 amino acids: CATSRDLAEDTQYF. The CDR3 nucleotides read TGTGCCACCAGCAGAGACCTAGCGGAAGATACGCAGTATTTT.

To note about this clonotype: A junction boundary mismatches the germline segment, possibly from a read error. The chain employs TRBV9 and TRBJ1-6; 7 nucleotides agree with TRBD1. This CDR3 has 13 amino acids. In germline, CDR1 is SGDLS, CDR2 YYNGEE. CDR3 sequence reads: CAGSVGGASPLHF. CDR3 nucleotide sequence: TGTGCCGGCAGCGTAGGGGGCGCTTCACCCCTCCACTTT.

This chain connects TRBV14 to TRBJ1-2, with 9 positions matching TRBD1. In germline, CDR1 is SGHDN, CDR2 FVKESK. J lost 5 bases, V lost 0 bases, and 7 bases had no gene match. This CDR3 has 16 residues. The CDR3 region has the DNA TGTGCCAGCAGCCAAGATCTAACAGGGGGCCGGTATGGCTACACCTTC. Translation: CASSQDLTGGRYGYTF. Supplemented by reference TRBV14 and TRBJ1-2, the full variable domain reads EAGVTQFPSHSVIEKGQTVTLRCDPISGHDNLYWYRRVMGKEIKFLLHFVKESKQDESGMPNNRFLAERTGGTYSTLKVQPAELEDSGVYFCASSQDLTGGRYGYTFGSGTRLTVV.

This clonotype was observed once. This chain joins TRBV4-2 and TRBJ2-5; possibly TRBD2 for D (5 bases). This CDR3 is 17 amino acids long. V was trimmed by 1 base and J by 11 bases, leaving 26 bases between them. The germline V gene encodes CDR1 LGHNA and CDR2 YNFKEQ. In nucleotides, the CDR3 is TGTGCCAGCAGCCAAGTCCTCCCTTCGGGGTCCTTCAATGAGCAGTACTTC. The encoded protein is CASSQVLPSGSFNEQYF.

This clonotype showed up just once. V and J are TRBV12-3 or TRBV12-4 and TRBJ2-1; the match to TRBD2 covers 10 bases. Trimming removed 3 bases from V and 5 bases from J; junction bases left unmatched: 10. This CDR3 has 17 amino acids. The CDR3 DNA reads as TGTGCCAGCAGTTTGTCGTGGTCCCTAGCGGGGGACAATGAGCAGTTCTTC. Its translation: CASSLSWSLAGDNEQFF.

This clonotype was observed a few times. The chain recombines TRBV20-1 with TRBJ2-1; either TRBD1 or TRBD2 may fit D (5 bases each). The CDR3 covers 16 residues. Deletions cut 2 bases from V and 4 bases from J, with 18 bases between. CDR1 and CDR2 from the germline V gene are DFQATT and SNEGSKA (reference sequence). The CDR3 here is CSARSPGRLGYNEQFF. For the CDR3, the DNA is TGCAGTGCTAGATCACCGGGGCGCCTGGGGTACAATGAGCAGTTCTTC.

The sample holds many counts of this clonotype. The CDR3 nucleotides are TGTGCCAGCAGCTTAGCGTTGGGGCCCCTCTCCTACGAGCAGTACTTC. It yields the protein CASSLALGPLSYEQYF. The chain employs TRBV7-9 and TRBJ2-7; D is perhaps TRBD1 (5 bases). The CDR3 extends over 16 amino acids. V lost 0 bases, J lost 0 bases, and 12 bases lay in between. Germline-derived CDR1 and CDR2 are SEHNR and FQNEAQ (reference sequence).